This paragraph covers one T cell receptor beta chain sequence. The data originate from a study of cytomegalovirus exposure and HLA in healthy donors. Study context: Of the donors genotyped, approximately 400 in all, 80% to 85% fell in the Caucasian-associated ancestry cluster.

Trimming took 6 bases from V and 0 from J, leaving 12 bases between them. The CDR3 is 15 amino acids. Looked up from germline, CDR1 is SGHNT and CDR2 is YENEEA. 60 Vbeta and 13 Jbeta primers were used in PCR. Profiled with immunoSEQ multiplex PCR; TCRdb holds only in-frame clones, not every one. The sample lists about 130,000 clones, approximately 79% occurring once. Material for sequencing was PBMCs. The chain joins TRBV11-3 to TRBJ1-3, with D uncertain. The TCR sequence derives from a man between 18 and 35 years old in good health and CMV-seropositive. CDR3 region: CASSSTSSSGNTIYF. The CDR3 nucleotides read TGTGCCAGCAGTTCGACTTCGAGCTCTGGAAACACCATATATTTT.